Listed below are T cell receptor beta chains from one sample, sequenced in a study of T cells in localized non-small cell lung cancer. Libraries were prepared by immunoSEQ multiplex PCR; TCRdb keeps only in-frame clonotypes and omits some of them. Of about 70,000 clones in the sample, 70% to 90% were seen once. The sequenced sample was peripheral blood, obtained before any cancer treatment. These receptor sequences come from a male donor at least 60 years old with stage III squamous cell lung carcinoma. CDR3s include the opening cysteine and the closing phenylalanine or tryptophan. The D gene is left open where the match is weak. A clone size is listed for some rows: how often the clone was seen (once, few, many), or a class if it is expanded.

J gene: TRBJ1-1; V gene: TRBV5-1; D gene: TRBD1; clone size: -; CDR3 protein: CASSRTGGWTEAFF; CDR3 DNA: TGCGCCAGCAGCCGGACAGGGGGTTGGACTGAAGCTTTCTTT
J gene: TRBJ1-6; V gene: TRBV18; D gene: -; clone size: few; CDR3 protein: CASSPRDTHGPPLHF; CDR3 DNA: TGTGCCAGCTCTCCCCGGGACACCCACGGGCCACCCCTCCACTTT
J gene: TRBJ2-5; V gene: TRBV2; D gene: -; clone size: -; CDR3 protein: CASSSDLKETQYF; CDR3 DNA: TGTGCCAGCAGTTCGGACTTGAAAGAGACCCAGTACTTC
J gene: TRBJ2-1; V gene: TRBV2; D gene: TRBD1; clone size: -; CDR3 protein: CASTGQGTANEQFF; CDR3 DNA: TGTGCCAGCACAGGACAGGGAACGGCCAATGAGCAGTTCTTC
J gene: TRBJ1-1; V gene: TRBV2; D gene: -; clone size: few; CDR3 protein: CASSRTTRAFF; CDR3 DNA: TGTGCCAGCAGTCGGACGACCAGGGCTTTCTTT
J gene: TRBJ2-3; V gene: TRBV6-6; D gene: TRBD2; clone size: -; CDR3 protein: CASNKRGSITDTQYF; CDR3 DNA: TGTGCCAGCAATAAGCGGGGATCGATTACAGATACGCAGTATTTT
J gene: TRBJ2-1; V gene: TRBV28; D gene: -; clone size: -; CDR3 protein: CASSLAWDNEQFF; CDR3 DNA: TGTGCCAGCAGTTTAGCCTGGGACAATGAGCAGTTCTTC
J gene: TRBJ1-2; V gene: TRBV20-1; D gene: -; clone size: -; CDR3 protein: CSAGHKGYTF; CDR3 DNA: TGCAGTGCGGGCCACAAAGGCTACACCTTC
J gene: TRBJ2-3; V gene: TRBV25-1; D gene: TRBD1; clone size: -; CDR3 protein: CASSKPDRPFLDTQYF; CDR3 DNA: TGTGCCAGCAGTAAGCCGGACAGGCCTTTTTTAGATACGCAGTATTTT
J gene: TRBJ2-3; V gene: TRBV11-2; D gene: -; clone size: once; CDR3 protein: CASSLEVLGTQYF; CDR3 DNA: TGTGCCAGCAGCTTAGAGGTGCTCGGTACGCAGTATTTT
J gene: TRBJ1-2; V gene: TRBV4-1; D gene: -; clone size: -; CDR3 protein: CASSPARRYGYTF; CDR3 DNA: TGCGCCAGCAGCCCAGCCCGACGGTATGGCTACACCTTC
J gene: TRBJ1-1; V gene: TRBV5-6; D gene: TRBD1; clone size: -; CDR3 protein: CASSPTGGLNTEAFF; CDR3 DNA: TGTGCCAGCAGCCCGACAGGGGGCTTGAACACTGAAGCTTTCTTT
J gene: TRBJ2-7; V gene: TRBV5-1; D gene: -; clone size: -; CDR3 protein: CASSLEGGAYEQYF; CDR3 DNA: TGCGCCAGCAGCTTGGAAGGGGGAGCCTACGAGCAGTACTTC
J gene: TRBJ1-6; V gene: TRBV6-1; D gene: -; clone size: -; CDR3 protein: CASSWRGEDNSPLHF; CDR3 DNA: TGTGCCAGCTCCTGGAGGGGGGAAGATAATTCACCCCTCCACTTT
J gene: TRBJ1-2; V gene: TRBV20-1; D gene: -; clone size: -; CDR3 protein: CSARVSYGYTF; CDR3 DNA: TGCAGTGCTAGAGTTAGCTATGGCTACACCTTC
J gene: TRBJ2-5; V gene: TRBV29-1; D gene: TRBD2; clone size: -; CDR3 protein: CSVEDESGGLETQYF; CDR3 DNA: TGCAGCGTTGAAGATGAGAGCGGGGGGTTGGAGACCCAGTACTTC
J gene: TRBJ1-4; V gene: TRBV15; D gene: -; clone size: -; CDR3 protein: CATGNTEKLFF; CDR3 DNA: TGTGCCACCGGCAACACGGAAAAACTGTTTTTT
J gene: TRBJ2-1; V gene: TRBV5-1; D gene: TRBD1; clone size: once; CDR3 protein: CASSYDRGRGEQFF; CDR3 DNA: TGCGCCAGCAGCTACGACAGGGGGAGGGGTGAGCAGTTCTTC
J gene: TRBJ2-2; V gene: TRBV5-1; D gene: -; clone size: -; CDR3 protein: CASSSYLRNGELFF; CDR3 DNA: TGCGCCAGCAGCTCTTATCTAAGAAACGGGGAGCTGTTTTTT
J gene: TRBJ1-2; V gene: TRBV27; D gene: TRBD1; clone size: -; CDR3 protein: CASSPRTGPRYGYTF; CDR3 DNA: TGTGCCAGCAGTCCGCGGACAGGACCTCGCTATGGCTACACCTTC
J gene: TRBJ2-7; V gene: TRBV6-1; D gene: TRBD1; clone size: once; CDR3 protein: CASRTGQGIPGEQYF; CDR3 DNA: TGTGCCAGCAGAACGGGACAGGGGATACCTGGCGAGCAGTACTTC
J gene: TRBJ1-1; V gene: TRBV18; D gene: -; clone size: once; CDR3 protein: CASSPGATEAFF; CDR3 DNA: TGTGCCAGCTCACCCGGGGCCACTGAAGCTTTCTTT
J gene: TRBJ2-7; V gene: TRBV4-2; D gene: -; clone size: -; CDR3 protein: CASSQDLPLLSAPNIYEQYF; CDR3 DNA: TGTGCCAGCAGCCAAGATCTCCCTCTTTTGTCGGCACCCAACATCTACGAGCAGTACTTC
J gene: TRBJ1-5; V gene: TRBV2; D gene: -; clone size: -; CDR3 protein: CASSEAQVRNQPQHF; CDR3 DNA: TGTGCCAGCAGTGAGGCACAGGTACGCAATCAGCCCCAGCATTTT
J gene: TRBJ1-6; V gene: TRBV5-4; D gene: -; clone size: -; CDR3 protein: CASSPEAAGVNSPLHF; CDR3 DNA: TGTGCCAGCAGCCCAGAGGCGGCAGGGGTAAATTCACCCCTCCACTTT
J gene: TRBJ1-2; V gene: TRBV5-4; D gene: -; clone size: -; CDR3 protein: CASSTGLADYGYTF; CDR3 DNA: TGTGCCAGCAGCACCGGACTGGCGGACTATGGCTACACCTTC
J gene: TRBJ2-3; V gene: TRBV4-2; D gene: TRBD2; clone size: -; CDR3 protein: CASSQEFGGADTQYF; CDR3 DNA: TGTGCCAGCAGCCAAGAATTCGGGGGGGCAGATACGCAGTATTTT
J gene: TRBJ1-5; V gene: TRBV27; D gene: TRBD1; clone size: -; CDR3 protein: CASGTGGQPQHF; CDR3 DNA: TGTGCCAGCGGGACAGGGGGCCAGCCCCAGCATTTT
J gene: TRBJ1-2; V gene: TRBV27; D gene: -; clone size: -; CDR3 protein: CASRTGLGNYGYTF; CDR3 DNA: TGTGCCAGCAGAACAGGGCTCGGTAACTATGGCTACACCTTC
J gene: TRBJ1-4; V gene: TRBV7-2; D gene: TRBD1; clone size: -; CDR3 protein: CASSLVGTGGLIGKLFF; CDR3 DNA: TGTGCCAGCAGCTTAGTGGGGACAGGGGGCCTAATCGGAAAACTGTTTTTT
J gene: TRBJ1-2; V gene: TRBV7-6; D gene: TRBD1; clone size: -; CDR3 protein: CASSLEAGGGYGYTF; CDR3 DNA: TGTGCCAGCAGCTTAGAGGCAGGGGGGGGCTATGGCTACACCTTC
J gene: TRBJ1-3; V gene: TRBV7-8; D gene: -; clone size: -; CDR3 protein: CASTPFGGVTGNTIYF; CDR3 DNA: TGTGCCAGCACCCCGTTCGGCGGGGTCACTGGAAACACCATATATTTT
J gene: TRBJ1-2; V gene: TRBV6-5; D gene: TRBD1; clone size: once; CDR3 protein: CASTHRQGSFTF; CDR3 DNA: TGTGCCAGCACCCATCGACAGGGTTCATTCACCTTC
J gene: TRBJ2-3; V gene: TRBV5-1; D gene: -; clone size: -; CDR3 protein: CATTLSGLADTQYF; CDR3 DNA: TGCGCCACCACCCTGTCAGGTTTAGCAGATACGCAGTATTTT
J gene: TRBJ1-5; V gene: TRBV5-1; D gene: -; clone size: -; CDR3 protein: CASSPYGDNNQPQHF; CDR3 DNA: TGCGCCAGCAGCCCATACGGGGACAACAATCAGCCCCAGCATTTT
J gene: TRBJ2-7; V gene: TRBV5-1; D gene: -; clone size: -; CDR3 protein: CASRDGGALGEQYF; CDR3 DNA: TGCGCCAGCAGGGACGGAGGGGCTTTGGGCGAGCAGTACTTC
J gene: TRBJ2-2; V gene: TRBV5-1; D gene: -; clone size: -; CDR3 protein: CASSRTADTGELFF; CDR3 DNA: TGCGCCAGCAGTAGGACAGCGGACACCGGGGAGCTGTTTTTT
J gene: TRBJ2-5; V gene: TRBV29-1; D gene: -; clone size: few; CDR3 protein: CSVEEGADWTQYF; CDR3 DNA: TGCAGCGTTGAAGAGGGGGCAGACTGGACCCAGTACTTC
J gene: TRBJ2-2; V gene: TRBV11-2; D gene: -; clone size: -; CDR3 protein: CASSGGIARTGELFF; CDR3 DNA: TGTGCCAGCAGCGGTGGGATAGCGCGCACCGGGGAGCTGTTTTTT
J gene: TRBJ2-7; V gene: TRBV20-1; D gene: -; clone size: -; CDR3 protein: CSAKGNHEQYF; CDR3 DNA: TGCAGTGCTAAAGGGAACCACGAGCAGTACTTC
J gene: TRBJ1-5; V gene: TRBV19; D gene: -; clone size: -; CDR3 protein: CASSVAGTSNQPQHF; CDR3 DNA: TGTGCCAGTAGTGTCGCAGGGACTAGCAATCAGCCCCAGCATTTT
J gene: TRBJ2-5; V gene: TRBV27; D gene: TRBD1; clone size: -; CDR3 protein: CASSPGGMETQYF; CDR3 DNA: TGTGCCAGCAGCCCAGGGGGCATGGAGACCCAGTACTTC
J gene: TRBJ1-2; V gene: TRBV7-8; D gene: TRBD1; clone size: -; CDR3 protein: CASSLTDRDYGYTF; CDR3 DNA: TGTGCCAGCAGCTTGACCGACAGGGACTATGGCTACACCTTC
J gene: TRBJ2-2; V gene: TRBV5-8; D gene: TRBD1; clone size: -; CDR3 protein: CASSWDRGPNTGELFF; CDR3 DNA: TGTGCCAGCAGCTGGGACAGGGGTCCGAACACCGGGGAGCTGTTTTTT
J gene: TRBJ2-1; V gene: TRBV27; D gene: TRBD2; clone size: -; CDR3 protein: CASSPGTSGTSSYNEQFF; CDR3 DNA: TGTGCCAGCAGTCCCGGCACTAGCGGGACAAGCTCCTACAATGAGCAGTTCTTC
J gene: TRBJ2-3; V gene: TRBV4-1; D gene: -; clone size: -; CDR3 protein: CASSQDPRSDTQYF; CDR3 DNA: TGCGCCAGCAGCCAAGATCCCAGGTCAGATACGCAGTATTTT
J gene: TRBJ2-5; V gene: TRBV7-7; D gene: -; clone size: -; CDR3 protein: CASSPGQQETQYF; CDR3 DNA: TGTGCCAGCAGCCCTGGACAGCAAGAGACCCAGTACTTC
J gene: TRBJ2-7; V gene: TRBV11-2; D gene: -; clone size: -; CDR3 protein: CASSSPRDFTYEQYF; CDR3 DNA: TGTGCCAGCAGCTCCCCCCGGGACTTTACCTACGAGCAGTACTTC
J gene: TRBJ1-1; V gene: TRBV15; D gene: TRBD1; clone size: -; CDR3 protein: CATAGDRDTEAFF; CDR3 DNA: TGTGCCACCGCCGGGGACAGGGACACTGAAGCTTTCTTT
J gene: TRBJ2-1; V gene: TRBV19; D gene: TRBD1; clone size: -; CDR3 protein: CASVGGSSYNEQFF; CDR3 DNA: TGTGCCAGTGTAGGGGGCAGCTCCTACAATGAGCAGTTCTTC
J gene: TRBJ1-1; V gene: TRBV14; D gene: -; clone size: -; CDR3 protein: CASRKQGTTEAFF; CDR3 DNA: TGTGCCAGCAGAAAACAGGGTACGACTGAAGCTTTCTTT
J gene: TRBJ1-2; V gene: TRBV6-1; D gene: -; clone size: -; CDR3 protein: CASSGGGQPNNYGYTF; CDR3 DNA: TGTGCCAGCAGTGGGGGGGGGCAGCCGAATAACTATGGCTACACCTTC
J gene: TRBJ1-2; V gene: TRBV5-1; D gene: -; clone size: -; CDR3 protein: CASSLGTIYGYTF; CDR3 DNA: TGCGCCAGCAGCTTGGGGACGATCTATGGCTACACCTTC
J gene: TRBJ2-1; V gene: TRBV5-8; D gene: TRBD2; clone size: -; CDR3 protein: CASSLAIERGSYNEQFF; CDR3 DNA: TGTGCCAGCAGCTTGGCCATAGAGCGGGGTTCCTACAATGAGCAGTTCTTC
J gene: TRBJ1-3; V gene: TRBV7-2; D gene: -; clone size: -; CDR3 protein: CASSLEQSSSGNTIYF; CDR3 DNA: TGTGCCAGCAGCTTAGAACAGAGTAGCTCTGGAAACACCATATATTTT
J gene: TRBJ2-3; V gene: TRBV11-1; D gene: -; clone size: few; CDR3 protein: CASSLRQDTQYF; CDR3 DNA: TGTGCCAGCAGCTTGAGGCAAGATACGCAGTATTTT
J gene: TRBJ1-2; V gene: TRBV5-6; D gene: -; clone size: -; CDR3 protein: CASSLVFSGDGYTF; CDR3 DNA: TGTGCCAGCAGCTTGGTGTTTTCGGGCGATGGCTACACCTTC
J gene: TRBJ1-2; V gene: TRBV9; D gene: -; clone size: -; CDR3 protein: CASSPGTLNYGYTF; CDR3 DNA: TGTGCCAGCAGCCCCGGTACCCTAAACTATGGCTACACCTTC
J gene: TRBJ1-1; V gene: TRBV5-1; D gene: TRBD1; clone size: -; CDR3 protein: CASSLGQGLGGNTEAFF; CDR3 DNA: TGCGCCAGCAGCTTGGGACAGGGGCTAGGGGGGAACACTGAAGCTTTCTTT
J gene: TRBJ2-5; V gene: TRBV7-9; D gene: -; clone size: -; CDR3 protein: CASSLIQGETQYF; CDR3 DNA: TGTGCCAGCAGCTTAATACAGGGAGAGACCCAGTACTTC